What follows are 32 T cell receptor beta chains derived from one specimen sequenced in a study of cytomegalovirus exposure and HLA in healthy donors. Use of 60 Vbeta and 13 Jbeta primers characterized the PCR. Some clones are missing from TCRdb's copy, which holds only in-frame ones; the method was immunoSEQ multiplex PCR. The data hold about 120,000 clones, with around 62% observed a single time. The sample consisted of PBMCs. The source is a woman in her thirties or forties in good health and CMV-seropositive.

This chain links TRBV7-2 with TRBJ1-6; TRBD1 might be the D (5 bases). V was pared by 1 base and J by 6 bases, with 10 bases between. The CDR3 runs 15 residues. Germline V lookup: CDR1 SGHTA, CDR2 FQGNSA. CDR3 sequence: CASSLVGVGNSPLHF. The CDR3 DNA sequence: TGTGCCAGCAGCTTAGTAGGGGTCGGTAATTCACCCCTCCACTTT.

The gene calls are TRBV5-6 and TRBJ2-6; a weak D match, TRBD1 (5 bases). Per germline, CDR1 SGHDT and CDR2 YYEEEE. Trimming left V 2 bases short and J 4 bases short, with 7 bases between. The CDR3 loop spans 14 amino acids. Written as DNA, the CDR3 is TGTGCCAGCAGCTTAGGGGCAGGGGCCAACGTCCTGACTTTC. It is translated as CASSLGAGANVLTF. The full variable domain, in which reference TRBV5-6 and TRBJ2-6 provide the parts outside the CDR3, is DAGVTQSPTHLIKTRGQQVTLRCSPKSGHDTVSWYQQALGQGPQFIFQYYEEEERQRGNFPDRFSGHQFPNYSSELNVNALLLGDSALYLCASSLGAGANVLTFGAGSRLTVL.

The CDR3 spells CASRGGLAGGYNEQFF. In DNA form, the CDR3 reads TGTGCCAGCAGGGGTGGACTAGCGGGAGGGTACAATGAGCAGTTCTTC. The chain is built from TRBV27 and TRBJ2-1, with TRBD2 matching over 15 bases. Germline V lookup: CDR1 MNHEY, CDR2 SMNVEV (reference sequence). The ends lost 6 bases at V and 4 bases at J; junction bases unmatched: 4. CDR3 length: 16 residues.

The V gene is TRBV5-5, the J gene TRBJ1-4; D might be TRBD1 (5 bases). With 3 bases removed from V and 12 bases from J, the gap between germline ends came to 21 bases. This CDR3 is 15 amino acids long. CDR1 and CDR2 from the germline V gene are SGHKS and YYEKEE (reference sequence). CDR3 nucleotides: TGTGCCAGCAGCTCTGAAATCCAGGGAGGGACGCAACTGTTTTTT. Its protein is CASSSEIQGGTQLFF.

This chain uses TRBV2 with TRBJ1-5; 7 positions agree with TRBD1. Germline CDR1 SNHLY, CDR2 FYNNEI. Trimming took 3 bases from V and 2 from J; bases not matched to a gene: 4. The CDR3 length is 15 residues. CDR3 DNA: TGTGCCAGCAGTGACAGGGGGATTGGCAATCAGCCCCAGCATTTT. It is translated as CASSDRGIGNQPQHF.

The V call is TRBV13, the J call TRBJ1-4, with 10 bases aligning to TRBD1. The length of the CDR3 is 16 residues. Germline assignment: CDR1 PRHDT and CDR2 FYEKMQ (reference sequence). After removal of 1 base from V and 3 bases from J, the junction contained 2 bases not matched to a gene. CDR3 nucleotide sequence: TGTGCCAGCAGCTTAGCGACAGGGGGCCCTAATGAAAAACTGTTTTTT. This translates into CASSLATGGPNEKLFF.

The rearrangement joins TRBV13 to TRBJ1-5; tentative D call: TRBD1 (5 bases). The length of the CDR3 is 14 residues. The germline V and J ends were trimmed by 0 bases and 6 bases, with 9 bases remaining between them. Germline assignment: CDR1 PRHDT and CDR2 FYEKMQ (reference sequence). The CDR3 reads CASSLGGGSQPQHF. The CDR3, as DNA: TGTGCCAGCAGCTTAGGCGGGGGATCTCAGCCCCAGCATTTT.

The rearrangement uses TRBV7-2 and TRBJ2-2; 7 bases map to TRBD2. Per germline, CDR1 SGHTA and CDR2 FQGNSA. The CDR3 has 14 amino acids. After removal of 2 bases from V and 6 bases from J, the junction contained 3 bases not matched to a gene. CDR3 coding DNA: TGTGCCAGCAGCTTACACGGGGGGTCCGGGGAGCTGTTTTTT. Translated: CASSLHGGSGELFF.

The chain is built from TRBV4-2 and TRBJ2-1; D call uncertain. From germline, CDR1 is LGHNA and CDR2 YNFKEQ. Trimming pared 0 bases from V and 7 bases from J, leaving 10 bases between. This CDR3 region has 14 residues. As DNA, the CDR3 is TGTGCCAGCAGCCAAGATGACCTCGGGAATGAGCAGTTCTTC. Its protein is CASSQDDLGNEQFF.

V usage is TRBV6-1 and J usage is TRBJ2-1; maybe TRBD1 (6 bases). Germline V gene lookup returns CDR1 MNHNS and CDR2 SASEGT. The length of the CDR3 is 15 residues. Trimming left V 2 bases short and J 3 bases short, with 11 bases between. CDR3 sequence: CASSEMTGYYNEQFF. CDR3 sequence (DNA): TGTGCCAGCAGTGAAATGACAGGTTACTACAATGAGCAGTTCTTC.

The J gene is TRBJ2-1, the V gene TRBV30; the match to TRBD2 covers 11 bases. Unmatched junction bases numbered 3, after V lost 5 bases and J lost 3 bases. Germline V gene sequence: CDR1 GTSNPN, CDR2 SVGIG (reference sequence). CDR3 size: 14 residues. The CDR3 region is CAWGGTSGYNEQFF. For the CDR3, the DNA is TGTGCCTGGGGTGGGACTAGCGGCTACAATGAGCAGTTCTTC.

This clone was observed a handful of times. The rearrangement joins TRBV25-1 to TRBJ1-1; the D gene is possibly TRBD1 (6 bases). This CDR3 is built from 13 residues. CDR1 and CDR2 from the germline V gene are MGHDK and SYGVNS. Trimming cost V 3 bases and J 1 base, with 6 bases left between them. DNA of the CDR3: TGTGCCAGCAGTGAGGACAGGAACACTGAAGCTTTCTTT. Translating gives CASSEDRNTEAFF.

The chain employs TRBV7-9 and TRBJ2-1; tentatively, D is TRBD1 (5 bases). CDR1 is SEHNR, CDR2 FQNEAQ, per germline (reference sequence). The CDR3 is 15 amino acids. V was trimmed by 5 bases and J by 7 bases, leaving 18 bases between them. Here the CDR3 reads CASSPLRGSYNEQFF. The CDR3 DNA follows: TGTGCCAGCAGCCCCCTAAGGGGTAGTTATAATGAGCAGTTCTTC.

This clone occurred once. CDR3 sequence (DNA): TGTGCCAGCAGTCCTATAGGACAGGGGCCTGTTGGTTCACCCCTCCACTTT. It specifies CASSPIGQGPVGSPLHF. This chain joins TRBV27 and TRBJ1-6, with 9 bases that match TRBD1. The CDR3 runs 17 residues. Trimming removed 5 bases from V and 9 bases from J; junction bases left unmatched: 14. Germline V gene lookup returns CDR1 MNHEY and CDR2 SMNVEV (reference sequence).

V and J are TRBV30 and TRBJ2-4, with TRBD1 identical over 9 bases. J gave up 0 bases and V 0 bases, and 12 bases lay outside the gene matches. This CDR3 has 19 residues. Germline V gene sequence: CDR1 GTSNPN, CDR2 SVGIG (reference sequence). CDR3 sequence: CAWSVGLDRGTLAKNIQYF. The CDR3 DNA is TGTGCCTGGAGTGTAGGGTTGGACAGGGGAACCCTAGCCAAAAACATTCAGTACTTC.

This clone showed up just once. The chain uses TRBV6-4 and TRBJ1-1; TRBD1 might be the D (5 bases). Between the trimmed V and J ends, which lost 0 bases and 4 bases, there was a span of 15 bases. The germline gives CDR1 MRHNA, CDR2 SNTAGT. The CDR3 runs to 16 residues. CDR3 amino acids: CASSDSFRQGSTEAFF. In DNA form, the CDR3 reads TGTGCCAGCAGTGACTCATTCCGGCAGGGTAGCACTGAAGCTTTCTTT.

This clone was detected a few times. V is TRBV7-8 and J is TRBJ1-4; 7 nucleotides agree with TRBD1. V was clipped by 5 bases and J by 6 bases; unmatched bases: 9. CDR1 SGHVS and CDR2 FQNEAQ come from the germline V gene. The CDR3 extends over 15 amino acids. The CDR3 sequence is CASSTTGPGDEKLFF. Here the CDR3 DNA reads TGTGCCAGCAGCACGACAGGGCCGGGGGATGAAAAACTGTTTTTT. The full variable domain, completed using reference TRBV7-8 and TRBJ1-4, is GAGVSQSPRYKVAKRGQDVALRCDPISGHVSLFWYQQALGQGPEFLTYFQNEAQLDKSGLPSDRFFAERPEGSVSTLKIQRTQQEDSAVYLCASSTTGPGDEKLFFGSGTQLSVL.

This sequence joins TRBV10-3 and TRBJ1-2; tentatively, D is TRBD1 (5 bases). V was shortened by 3 bases and J by 7 bases, with 12 bases between the two germline ends. The CDR3 has 13 amino acids. CDR1 and CDR2 from the germline V gene are ENHRY and SYGVKD. This chain's CDR3 is CAISDRLGGGYTF. The DNA of the CDR3 is TGTGCCATCAGTGATCGGTTGGGGGGTGGCTACACCTTC.

This clone was detected only a few times. The chain recombines TRBV6-5 with TRBJ2-7, with 8 bases matching TRBD2. With 4 bases clipped from V and 0 bases from J, the junction kept 8 bases outside the gene matches. Germline CDR1 and CDR2: MNHEY and SVGAGI. The CDR3 runs 16 residues. CDR3 sequence: CASSFSETSVSYEQYF. CDR3 coding DNA: TGTGCCAGCAGTTTCTCCGAGACTAGCGTCTCCTACGAGCAGTACTTC.

V gene TRBV11-2 combines with J gene TRBJ2-7; 9 bases are a match to TRBD1. V lost 1 base and J lost 2; bases outside the gene matches: 15. CDR1 and CDR2 (germline): SGHAT, FQNNGV. This CDR3 has 19 amino acids. CDR3 bases: TGTGCCAGCAGCTTAGCCCTACATACTAACCGGGACAGGGCCTACGAGCAGTACTTC. It is translated as CASSLALHTNRDRAYEQYF.

This clone turned up a few times. The rearrangement uses TRBV10-3 and TRBJ2-3; the D gene is possibly TRBD1 (5 bases). Germline V CDR1 and CDR2: ENHRY, SYGVKD. Trimming shortened V by 7 bases and J by 8 bases, and 25 bases separated the two germline ends. This CDR3 comprises 16 residues. CDR3 loop: CAITETAPDSGATQYF. The CDR3 DNA sequence: TGTGCCATCACCGAGACAGCTCCTGACTCGGGTGCTACGCAGTATTTT.

The rearrangement links TRBV5-1 to TRBJ2-7, with TRBD1 matching over 8 bases. CDR3 length: 16 residues. Looked up from germline, CDR1 is SGHRS and CDR2 is YFSETQ. J lost 3 bases, V lost 4 bases, and 12 bases had no gene match. For the CDR3, the DNA is TGCGCCAGCAGCCCTGGGCAGGACAGGGTCCACTACGAGCAGTACTTC. This encodes CASSPGQDRVHYEQYF. Based on the CDR3 plus reference TRBV5-1 and TRBJ2-7, the full variable domain is KAGVTQTPRYLIKTRGQQVTLSCSPISGHRSVSWYQQTPGQGLQFLFEYFSETQRNKGNFPGRFSGRQFSNSRSEMNVSTLELGDSALYLCASSPGQDRVHYEQYFGPGTRLTVT.

The gene calls are TRBV19 and TRBJ2-1; 12 positions match TRBD2. The V segment lost 3 bases and the J segment 8 bases; nucleotides outside the gene matches: 5. This CDR3 region has 15 residues. Germline CDR1 reads LNHDA; CDR2 reads SQIVND (reference sequence). The CDR3: CASSMTSGSIDEQFF. The CDR3 region has the DNA TGTGCCAGTAGTATGACTAGCGGGAGCATCGATGAGCAGTTCTTC.

The V gene is TRBV11-2, the J gene TRBJ1-2, with 11 bases aligning to TRBD1. With V trimmed by 5 bases and J by 4 bases, 6 bases remained unmatched. This CDR3 contains 15 residues. CDR1 is SGHAT and CDR2 is FQNNGV in the germline V gene. The CDR3 region has the DNA TGTGCCAGCAGCCCGGGACAGGGGGTGGGCTATGGCTACACCTTC. Its translation is CASSPGQGVGYGYTF. The whole variable domain, remainder taken from reference TRBV11-2 and TRBJ1-2, is EAGVAQSPRYKIIEKRQSVAFWCNPISGHATLYWYQQILGQGPKLLIQFQNNGVVDDSQLPKDRFSAERLKGVDSTLKIQPAKLEDSAVYLCASSPGQGVGYGYTFGSGTRLTVV.

V gene TRBV5-1 combines with J gene TRBJ1-1, with TRBD1 identical over 7 bases. Per the germline V gene, CDR1 is SGHRS and CDR2 is YFSETQ. The CDR3 is 14 amino acids. J gave up 3 bases and V 4 bases, and 6 bases lay outside the gene matches. The DNA for the CDR3 is TGCGCCAGCAGCACGCCCGACAGGGACACTGAAGCTTTCTTT. This gives the protein CASSTPDRDTEAFF.

This clone came up a few times. The chain combines TRBV29-1 with TRBJ1-2, with TRBD1 matching over 7 bases. CDR3 size: 14 residues. V was pared by 4 bases and J by 6 bases, with 11 bases of the junction left unmatched. Germline V gene data show CDR1 as SQVTM and CDR2 as ANQGSEA. CDR3 loop: CSVARGPQGDGYTF. CDR3 DNA sequence: TGCAGCGTTGCCAGGGGACCCCAGGGGGATGGCTACACCTTC. Full variable domain (rest looked up from reference TRBV29-1 and TRBJ1-2): SAVISQKPSRDICQRGTSLTIQCQVDSQVTMMFWYRQQPGQSLTLIATANQGSEATYESGFVIDKFPISRPNLTFSTLTVSNMSPEDSSIYLCSVARGPQGDGYTFGSGTRLTVV.

In DNA, the CDR3 is TGTGCCAGCAGCGACGGACAGTCTAGCACAGATACGCAGTATTTT. It yields the protein CASSDGQSSTDTQYF. This chain connects TRBV6-4 to TRBJ2-3; weak D call: TRBD1 (6 bases). With 6 bases removed from V and 0 bases from J, the gap between germline ends came to 13 bases. The germline V gene encodes CDR1 MRHNA and CDR2 SNTAGT. The CDR3 length is 15 residues.

The chain links TRBV11-2 to TRBJ2-2, with 8 nucleotides matching TRBD2. This CDR3 has 14 amino acids. V dropped 1 base and J dropped 6; count of bases not matched to a gene: 1. Germline V gene data show CDR1 as SGHAT and CDR2 as FQNNGV. This CDR3 reads CASSLAGGSGELFF. The CDR3 DNA follows: TGTGCCAGCAGCTTAGCGGGAGGGTCCGGGGAGCTGTTTTTT. The full variable domain, rest sourced from reference TRBV11-2 and TRBJ2-2, is EAGVAQSPRYKIIEKRQSVAFWCNPISGHATLYWYQQILGQGPKLLIQFQNNGVVDDSQLPKDRFSAERLKGVDSTLKIQPAKLEDSAVYLCASSLAGGSGELFFGEGSRLTVL.

The chain employs TRBV30 and TRBJ2-1; no reliable D call. CDR3 length equals 15 residues. CDR1 is GTSNPN and CDR2 is SVGIG in the germline V gene (reference sequence). Trimming took off 1 base at V and 0 bases at J, with 10 bases between the two ends. The CDR3 region has the DNA TGTGCCTGGAGTGGGTTGCGGAGCTCCTACAATGAGCAGTTCTTC. Translating gives CAWSGLRSSYNEQFF.

The chain is built from TRBV5-1 and TRBJ2-7; TRBD1 matches at 11 bases. The CDR3 is 14 residues long. Germline loops: CDR1 SGHRS, CDR2 YFSETQ. J lost 4 bases, V lost 4 bases, and 4 bases had no gene match. The CDR3 loop reads CASSRTGGVYEQYF. The CDR3 DNA reads TGCGCCAGCAGCCGGACAGGGGGCGTTTACGAGCAGTACTTC. The full variable domain, with the rest looked up from reference TRBV5-1 and TRBJ2-7, is KAGVTQTPRYLIKTRGQQVTLSCSPISGHRSVSWYQQTPGQGLQFLFEYFSETQRNKGNFPGRFSGRQFSNSRSEMNVSTLELGDSALYLCASSRTGGVYEQYFGPGTRLTVT.

The genes are TRBV5-1 and TRBJ2-7; TRBD2 aligns across 11 bases. V dropped 6 bases and J dropped 3; count of bases not matched to a gene: 8. Germline V gene data show CDR1 as SGHRS and CDR2 as YFSETQ. The CDR3 runs 15 residues. The CDR3 protein is CASTLFTSGSYEQYF. The DNA of the CDR3 is TGCGCCAGCACCCTTTTTACTAGCGGGAGCTACGAGCAGTACTTC.

In DNA, the CDR3 is TGTGCCAGCAGCGTAGACATGAACACTGAAGCTTTCTTT. It translates to CASSVDMNTEAFF. The chain combines TRBV9 with TRBJ1-1; D is unclear. Germline CDR1 reads SGDLS; CDR2 reads YYNGEE. This CDR3 contains 13 residues. V lost 0 bases and J 0 bases, leaving 3 bases between the germline ends.